This T cell receptor (beta chain) was found in a study of control samples from healthy donors and cancer patients. The protocol was immunoSEQ multiplex PCR, while the TCRdb copy is restricted to in-frame clones and leaves out a portion. The profile shows some 95,000 clones, around three quarters of them singletons. The V gene's germline CDR1 is LNHDA and CDR2 SQIVND (reference sequence). The ends were cut back, 5 bases at V and 11 bases at J, with 16 bases in the middle. CDR3 length equals 13 residues. The rearrangement uses TRBV19 and TRBJ1-5; a weak D match, TRBD1 (6 bases). This receptor was obtained from a woman between 25 and 40 years old in good health. Source material: blood. Here the CDR3 reads CASSPRGGGTQHF. Written as DNA, the CDR3 is TGTGCCAGTAGTCCCCGAGGGGGGGGAACCCAGCATTTT. Based on the CDR3 plus reference TRBV19 and TRBJ1-5, the full variable domain is DGGITQSPKYLFRKEGQNVTLSCEQNLNHDAMYWYRQDPGQGLRLIYYSQIVNDFQKGDIAEGYSVSREKKESFPLTVTSAQKNPTAFYLCASSPRGGGTQHFGDGTRLSIL.